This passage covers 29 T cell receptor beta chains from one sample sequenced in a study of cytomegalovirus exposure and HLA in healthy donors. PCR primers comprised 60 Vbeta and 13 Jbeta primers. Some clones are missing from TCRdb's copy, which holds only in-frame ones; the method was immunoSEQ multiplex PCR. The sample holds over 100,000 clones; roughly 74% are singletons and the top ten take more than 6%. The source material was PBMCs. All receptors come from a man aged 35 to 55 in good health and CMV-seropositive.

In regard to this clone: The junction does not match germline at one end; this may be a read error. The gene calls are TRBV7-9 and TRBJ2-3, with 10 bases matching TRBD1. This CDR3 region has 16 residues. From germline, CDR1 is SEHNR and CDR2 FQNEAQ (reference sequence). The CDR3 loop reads CSSSLPRQGAGDTQYF. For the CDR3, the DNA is TGTTCCAGCAGCTTACCTCGACAGGGGGCCGGAGATACGCAGTATTTT.

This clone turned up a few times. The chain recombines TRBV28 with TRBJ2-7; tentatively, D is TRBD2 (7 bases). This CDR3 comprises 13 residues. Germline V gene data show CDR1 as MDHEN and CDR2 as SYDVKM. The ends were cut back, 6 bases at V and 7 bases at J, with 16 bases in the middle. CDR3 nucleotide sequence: TGTGCCAGCAGGCTCGGGGGGCCGTCTGAGCAGTACTTC. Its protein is CASRLGGPSEQYF. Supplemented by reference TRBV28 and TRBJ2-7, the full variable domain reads DVKVTQSSRYLVKRTGEKVFLECVQDMDHENMFWYRQDPGLGLRLIYFSYDVKMKEKGDIPEGYSVSREKKERFSLILESASTNQTSMYLCASRLGGPSEQYFGPGTRLTVT.

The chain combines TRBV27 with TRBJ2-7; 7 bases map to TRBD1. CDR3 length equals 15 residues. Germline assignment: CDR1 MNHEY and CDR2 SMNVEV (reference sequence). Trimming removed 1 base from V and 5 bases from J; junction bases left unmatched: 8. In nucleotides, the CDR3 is TGTGCCAGCAGTTTATTAGGGACAGAAGGAAACGAGCAGTACTTC. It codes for CASSLLGTEGNEQYF.

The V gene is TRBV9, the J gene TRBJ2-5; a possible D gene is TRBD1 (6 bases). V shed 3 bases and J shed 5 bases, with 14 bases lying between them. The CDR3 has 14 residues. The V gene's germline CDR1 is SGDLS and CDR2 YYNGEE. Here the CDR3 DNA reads TGTGCCAGCAGCGATACCACAGGGTCGGAGACCCAGTACTTC. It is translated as CASSDTTGSETQYF.

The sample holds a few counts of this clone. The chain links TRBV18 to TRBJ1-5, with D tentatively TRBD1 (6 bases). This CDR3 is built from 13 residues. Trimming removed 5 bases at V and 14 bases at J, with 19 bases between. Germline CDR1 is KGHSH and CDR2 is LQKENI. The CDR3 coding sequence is TGTGCCAGCTCATCGGACAGTCTTCTCCCGAAGCATTTT. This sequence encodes CASSSDSLLPKHF. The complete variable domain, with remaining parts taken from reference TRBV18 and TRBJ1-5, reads NAGVMQNPRHLVRRRGQEARLRCSPMKGHSHVYWYRQLPEEGLKFMVYLQKENIIDESGMPKERFSAEFPKEGPSILRIQQVVRGDSAAYFCASSSDSLLPKHFGDGTRLSIL.

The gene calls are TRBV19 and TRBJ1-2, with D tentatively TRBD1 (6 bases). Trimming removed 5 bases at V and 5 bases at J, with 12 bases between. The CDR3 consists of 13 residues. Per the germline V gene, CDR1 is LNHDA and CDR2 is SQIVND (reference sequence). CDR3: CASSLQGIYGYTF. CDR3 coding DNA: TGTGCCAGTAGTCTACAGGGAATATATGGCTACACCTTC.

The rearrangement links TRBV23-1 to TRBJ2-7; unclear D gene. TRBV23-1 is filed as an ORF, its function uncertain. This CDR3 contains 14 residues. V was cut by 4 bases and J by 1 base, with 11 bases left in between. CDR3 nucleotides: TGCGCCAGCAGTCCAAGAGACACATCCTACGAGCAGTACTTC. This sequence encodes CASSPRDTSYEQYF.

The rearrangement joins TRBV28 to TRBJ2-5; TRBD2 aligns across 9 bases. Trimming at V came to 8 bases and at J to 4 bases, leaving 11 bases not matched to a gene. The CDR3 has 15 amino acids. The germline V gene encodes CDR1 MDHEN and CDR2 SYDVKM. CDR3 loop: CASVGLREGRETQYF. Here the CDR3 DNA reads TGTGCCAGCGTTGGTTTGCGGGAGGGCCGAGAGACCCAGTACTTC.

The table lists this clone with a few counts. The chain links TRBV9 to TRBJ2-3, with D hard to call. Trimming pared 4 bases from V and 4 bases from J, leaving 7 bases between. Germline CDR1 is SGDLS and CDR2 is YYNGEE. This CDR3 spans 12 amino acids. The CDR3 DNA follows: TGTGCCAGCAGCCCCCAGGCAGATACGCAGTATTTT. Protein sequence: CASSPQADTQYF.

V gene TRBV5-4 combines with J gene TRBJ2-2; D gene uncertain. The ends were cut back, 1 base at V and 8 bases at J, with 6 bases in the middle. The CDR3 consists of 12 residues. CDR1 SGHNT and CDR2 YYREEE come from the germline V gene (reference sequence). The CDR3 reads CASSLISGELFF. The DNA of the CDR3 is TGTGCCAGCAGCTTGATTTCGGGGGAGCTGTTTTTT.

This chain's CDR3 is CASSPPSVADTQYF. As DNA, the CDR3 is TGCGCCAGCAGCCCCCCTAGCGTAGCAGATACGCAGTATTTT. This sequence joins TRBV5-1 and TRBJ2-3; a possible D gene is TRBD2 (6 bases). The germline V gene encodes CDR1 SGHRS and CDR2 YFSETQ. Trimming shortened V by 4 bases and J by 4 bases, and 13 bases separated the two germline ends. This CDR3 spans 14 amino acids.

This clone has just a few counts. CDR3 residues: CASSPEEAFF. The CDR3 nucleotides are TGTGCCAGCAGCCCCGAGGAAGCTTTCTTT. The rearrangement joins TRBV9 to TRBJ1-1; D unresolved. In germline, CDR1 is SGDLS, CDR2 YYNGEE. CDR3 length: 10 amino acids. With 4 bases removed from V and 8 bases from J, the gap between germline ends came to 6 bases.

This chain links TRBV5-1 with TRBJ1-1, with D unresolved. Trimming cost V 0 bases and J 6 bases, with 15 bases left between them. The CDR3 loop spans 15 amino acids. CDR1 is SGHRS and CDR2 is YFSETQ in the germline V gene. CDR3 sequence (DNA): TGCGCCAGCAGCTTGGAGGGCAGCGGAGGGTCTGAAGCTTTCTTT. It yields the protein CASSLEGSGGSEAFF. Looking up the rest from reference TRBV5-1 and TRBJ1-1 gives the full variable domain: KAGVTQTPRYLIKTRGQQVTLSCSPISGHRSVSWYQQTPGQGLQFLFEYFSETQRNKGNFPGRFSGRQFSNSRSEMNVSTLELGDSALYLCASSLEGSGGSEAFFGQGTRLTVV.

The CDR3 loop reads CASQTGGSVQPQHF. Written as DNA, the CDR3 is TGTGCCAGCCAAACAGGGGGCAGCGTCCAGCCCCAGCATTTT. V and J are TRBV2 and TRBJ1-5; 9 bases line up with TRBD1. Germline V gene sequence: CDR1 SNHLY, CDR2 FYNNEI. The V and J ends lost 8 bases and 7 bases, in that order; junction bases with no gene match: 9. This CDR3 spans 14 amino acids.

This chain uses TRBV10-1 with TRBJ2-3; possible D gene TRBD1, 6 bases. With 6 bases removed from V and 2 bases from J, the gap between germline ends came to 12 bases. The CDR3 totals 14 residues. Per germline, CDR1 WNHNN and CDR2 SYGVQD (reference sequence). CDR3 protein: CASSPGHYTDTQYF. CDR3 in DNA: TGCGCCAGCAGCCCGGGACATTACACAGATACGCAGTATTTT.

CDR3 protein: CASSSGTGGPNEQFF. Written as DNA, the CDR3 is TGTGCCAGCAGTTCCGGGACAGGGGGCCCCAATGAGCAGTTCTTC. The chain links TRBV2 to TRBJ2-1, with 12 bases that match TRBD1. Per the germline V gene, CDR1 is SNHLY and CDR2 is FYNNEI. This CDR3 has 15 amino acids. V shed 5 bases, J shed 6 bases, and the junction held 5 bases outside the gene matches.

CDR3 region: CASIPRAGGNSPLHF. DNA for the CDR3: TGTGCCAGCATCCCTCGCGCAGGGGGTAATTCACCCCTCCACTTT. The chain recombines TRBV5-6 with TRBJ1-6, with 7 bases identical to TRBD1. With 6 bases clipped from V and 6 bases from J, the junction kept 9 bases outside the gene matches. The CDR3 totals 15 residues. Germline lookup yields CDR1 SGHDT and CDR2 YYEEEE.

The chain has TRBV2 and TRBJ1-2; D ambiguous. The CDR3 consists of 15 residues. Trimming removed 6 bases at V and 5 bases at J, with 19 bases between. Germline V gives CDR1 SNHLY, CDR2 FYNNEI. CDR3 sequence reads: CASRDGVEDFYGYTF. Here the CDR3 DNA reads TGTGCCAGCAGGGACGGGGTAGAGGACTTTTATGGCTACACCTTC.

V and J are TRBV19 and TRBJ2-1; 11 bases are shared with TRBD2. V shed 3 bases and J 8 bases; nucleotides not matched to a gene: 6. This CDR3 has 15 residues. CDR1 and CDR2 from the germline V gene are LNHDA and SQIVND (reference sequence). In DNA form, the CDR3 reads TGTGCCAGTAGTATCCCTGGGACTAGCGGCGATGAGCAGTTCTTC. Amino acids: CASSIPGTSGDEQFF.

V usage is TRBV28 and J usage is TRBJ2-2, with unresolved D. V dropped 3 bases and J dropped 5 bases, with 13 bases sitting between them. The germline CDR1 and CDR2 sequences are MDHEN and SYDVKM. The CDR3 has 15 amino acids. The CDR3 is CASSFGQVQTGELFF. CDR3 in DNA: TGTGCCAGCAGTTTTGGGCAGGTTCAGACCGGGGAGCTGTTTTTT.

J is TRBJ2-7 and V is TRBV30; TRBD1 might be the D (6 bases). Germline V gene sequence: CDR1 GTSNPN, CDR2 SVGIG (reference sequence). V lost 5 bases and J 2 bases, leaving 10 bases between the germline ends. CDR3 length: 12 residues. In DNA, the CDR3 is TGTGCCTGGGGTGGGGGCCCCTACGAGCAGTACTTC. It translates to CAWGGGPYEQYF. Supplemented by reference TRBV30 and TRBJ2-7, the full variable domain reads SQTIHQWPATLVQPVGSPLSLECTVEGTSNPNLYWYRQAAGRGLQLLFYSVGIGQISSEVPQNLSASRPQDRQFILSSKKLLLSDSGFYLCAWGGGPYEQYFGPGTRLTVT.

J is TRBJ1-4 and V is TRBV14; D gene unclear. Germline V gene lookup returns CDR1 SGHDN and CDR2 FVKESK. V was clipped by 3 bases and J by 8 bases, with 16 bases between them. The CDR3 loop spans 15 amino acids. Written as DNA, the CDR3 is TGTGCCAGCAGCCAGGAAATGGGCAGGAACGAAAAACTGTTTTTT. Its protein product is CASSQEMGRNEKLFF.

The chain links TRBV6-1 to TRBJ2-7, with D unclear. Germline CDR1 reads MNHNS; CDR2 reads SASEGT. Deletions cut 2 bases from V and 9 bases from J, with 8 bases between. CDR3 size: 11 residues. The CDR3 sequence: CASSELLWQYF. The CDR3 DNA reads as TGTGCCAGCAGTGAATTATTGTGGCAGTACTTC.

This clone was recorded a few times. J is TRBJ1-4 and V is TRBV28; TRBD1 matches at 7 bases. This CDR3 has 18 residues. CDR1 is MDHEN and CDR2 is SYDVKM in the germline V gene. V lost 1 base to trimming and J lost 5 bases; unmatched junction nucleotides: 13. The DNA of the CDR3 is TGTGCCAGCAGTTTATCGGTTGGGACGACAGGGTGGAATGAAAAACTGTTTTTT. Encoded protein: CASSLSVGTTGWNEKLFF. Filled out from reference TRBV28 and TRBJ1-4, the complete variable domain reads DVKVTQSSRYLVKRTGEKVFLECVQDMDHENMFWYRQDPGLGLRLIYFSYDVKMKEKGDIPEGYSVSREKKERFSLILESASTNQTSMYLCASSLSVGTTGWNEKLFFGSGTQLSVL.

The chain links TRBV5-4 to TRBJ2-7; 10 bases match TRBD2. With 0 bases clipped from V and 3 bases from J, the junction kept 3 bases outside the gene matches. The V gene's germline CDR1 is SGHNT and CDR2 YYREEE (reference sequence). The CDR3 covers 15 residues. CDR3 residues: CASSLASGSFYEQYF. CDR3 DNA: TGTGCCAGCAGCTTGGCTAGCGGGAGCTTCTACGAGCAGTACTTC.

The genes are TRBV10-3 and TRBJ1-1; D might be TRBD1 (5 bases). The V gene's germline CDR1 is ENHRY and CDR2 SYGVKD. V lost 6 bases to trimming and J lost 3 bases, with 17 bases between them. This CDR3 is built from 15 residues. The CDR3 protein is CAIRGGEKEYTEAFF. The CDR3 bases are TGTGCCATCAGGGGGGGGGAAAAAGAGTACACTGAAGCTTTCTTT.

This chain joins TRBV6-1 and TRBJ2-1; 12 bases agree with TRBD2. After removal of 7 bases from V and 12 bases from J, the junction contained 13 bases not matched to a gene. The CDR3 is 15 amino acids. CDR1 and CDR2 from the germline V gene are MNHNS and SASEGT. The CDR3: CASTSGLAGPEGQFF. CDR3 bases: TGTGCCAGCACTTCGGGACTAGCGGGTCCTGAGGGGCAGTTCTTC.

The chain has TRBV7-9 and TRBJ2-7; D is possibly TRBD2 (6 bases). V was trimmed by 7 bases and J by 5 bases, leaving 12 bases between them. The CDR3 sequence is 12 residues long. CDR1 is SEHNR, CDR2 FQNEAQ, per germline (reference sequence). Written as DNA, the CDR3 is TGTGCCAGCAAAATCGCGGGGCACGAGCAGTACTTC. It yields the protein CASKIAGHEQYF.

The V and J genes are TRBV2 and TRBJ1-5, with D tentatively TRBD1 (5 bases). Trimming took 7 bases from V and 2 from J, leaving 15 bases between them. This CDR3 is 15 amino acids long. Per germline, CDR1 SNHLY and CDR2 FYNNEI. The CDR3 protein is CASTEGRAGNQPQHF. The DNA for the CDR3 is TGTGCCAGCACCGAGGGGAGGGCCGGCAATCAGCCCCAGCATTTT.